Below, 23 T cell receptor beta chains from the same sample are listed, as sequenced in a study of T cells in Graves' hyperthyroidism and ophthalmopathy (dated by TCRdb to about 2019). To prepare the library, multiplex PCR was applied. Instrument used: Illumina HiSeq 2000. The TCR beta CDR3 regions were amplified from RNA transcripts. The TCR CDR3 was subjected to a first round of RT-PCR using the HTBI primer set and the Qiagen OneStep RT-PCR kit. The raw public reads went through TCRdb reprocessing: fastp at Q25, MiXCR clone calling, in-frame beta chains kept. A single entry per CDR3 protein holds the most common genes and DNA from its merged rows. The sample table shows roughly 700,000 distinct CDR3 sequences, and about 35% are seen once. The leading ten clones occupy roughly 31% of the sample. Sequencing input: blood. The receptors shown here come from a woman aged 40 to 49 with Graves' hyperthyroidism.

J is TRBJ2-3 and V is TRBV7-2, with 8 bases aligning to TRBD2. V dropped 5 bases and J dropped 6; count of bases not matched to a gene: 7. This CDR3 is built from 14 residues. CDR1 and CDR2 from the germline V gene are SGHTA and FQGNSA. CDR3 DNA: TGTGCCAGCAGCCCCAGCGGGAGCGGGGATACGCAGTATTTT. Translation: CASSPSGSGDTQYF.

This clonotype has just a few counts. Sequence at one end of the junction differs from germline and may be a read error. The chain combines TRBV10-3 with TRBJ2-5; 7 positions agree with TRBD1. Germline V gene data show CDR1 as ENHRY and CDR2 as SYGVKD. This CDR3 is built from 15 residues. As DNA, the CDR3 is TGTGCCAGCAGTCCGAAAGGACAGGTTCAAGAGACCCAGTACTTC. It yields the protein CASSPKGQVQETQYF.

This clonotype was detected only a few times. This chain joins TRBV4-1 and TRBJ2-7; no reliable D call. CDR3 length: 13 amino acids. Germline CDR1 is MGHRA and CDR2 is YSYEKL. V shed 0 bases and J shed 10 bases, with 13 bases lying between them. The CDR3: CASSQELVWGQYF. CDR3 in DNA: TGCGCCAGCAGCCAAGAGCTGGTTTGGGGACAGTACTTC.

This clonotype was counted ten times or more. This chain uses TRBV19 with TRBJ1-1; D might be TRBD1 (5 bases). The germline V gene encodes CDR1 LNHDA and CDR2 SQIVND (reference sequence). V dropped 6 bases and J dropped 7 bases, with 15 bases sitting between them. This CDR3 is built from 13 residues. CDR3 in DNA: TGTGCCAGTAGGGGGGATCAACAACATGAAGCTTTCTTT. Its translation is CASRGDQQHEAFF.

This chain uses TRBV10-2 with TRBJ1-4; D remains ambiguous. The germline V gene has CDR1 WSHSY and CDR2 SAAADI. V was pared by 1 base and J by 7 bases, with 10 bases between. The CDR3 runs 14 residues. CDR3 DNA sequence: TGCGCCAGCAGTGAGTTGGGTGTCCGTGAAAAACTGTTTTTT. This encodes CASSELGVREKLFF.

V usage is TRBV6-5 and J usage is TRBJ1-2; TRBD1 is a possible D gene (5 bases). V lost 0 bases and J 4 bases, leaving 9 bases between the germline ends. The CDR3 totals 14 residues. In germline, CDR1 is MNHEY, CDR2 SVGAGI. The CDR3 DNA reads as TGTGCCAGCAGTTACTCCGGGACGGTCTATGGCTACACCTTC. Its translation is CASSYSGTVYGYTF.

This clonotype was recorded many times. This rearrangement joins TRBV15 to TRBJ1-2; no firm D call. The V end lost 0 bases, the J end lost 0 bases, and 11 bases lay between the germline ends. CDR3 size: 16 residues. Germline CDR1 is LNHNV and CDR2 is YYDKDF (reference sequence). CDR3 region: CATSRDFGTTNYGYTF. As DNA, the CDR3 is TGTGCCACCAGCAGAGATTTCGGTACAACTAACTATGGCTACACCTTC.

This clonotype was observed at least ten times. V gene TRBV29-1 combines with J gene TRBJ2-2; D not certain. Per germline, CDR1 SQVTM and CDR2 ANQGSEA. There are 10 residues in the CDR3. Trimming shortened V by 5 bases and J by 7 bases, and 5 bases separated the two germline ends. CDR3 sequence (DNA): TGCAGCGTTCTTGGCGGGGAGCTGTTTTTT. It codes for CSVLGGELFF.

This clonotype has at least ten counts. The genes are TRBV7-2 and TRBJ2-7; no firm D call. There are 14 residues in the CDR3. V shed 1 base and J shed 5 bases, with 12 bases lying between them. Germline V gene sequence: CDR1 SGHTA, CDR2 FQGNSA. The CDR3 here is CASSLVGSPHEQYF. The CDR3 DNA reads as TGTGCCAGCAGCTTAGTGGGTAGCCCTCACGAGCAGTACTTC.

In its sample, this clonotype was seen once. The junction does not match germline at one end; this may be a read error. The chain employs TRBV4-1 and TRBJ2-6; D is possibly TRBD1 (6 bases). Germline V gives CDR1 MGHRA, CDR2 YSYEKL. CDR3 length: 19 residues. CDR3 region: CASSQAGGNSAWGANVLTF. CDR3 nucleotides: TGTGCCAGCAGCCAAGCTGGGGGCAACTCGGCGTGGGGGGCCAACGTCCTGACTTTC.

Of note for this clonotype: It may be a read error: a sequence one base away is much more abundant. J is TRBJ2-5 and V is TRBV5-1, with 7 bases identical to TRBD2. CDR1 and CDR2 (germline): SGHRS, YFSETQ. V gave up 0 bases and J gave up 5 bases; unmatched junction bases: 7. This CDR3 is built from 15 residues. The DNA for the CDR3 is TGCGCCAGCAGCTTGGGGGCGGGAGTCTATGAGACCCAGTACTTC. Amino acid sequence: CASSLGAGVYETQYF.

The CDR3, as DNA: TGTGCCAGCAGTCTCTCTCCGCGACCCTCGTCTCCTGAAGCTTTCTTT. The encoded protein is CASSLSPRPSSPEAFF. The J gene is TRBJ1-1, the V gene TRBV6-5; D remains ambiguous. Trimming took 5 bases from V and 6 from J, leaving 22 bases between them. The CDR3 has 16 residues. Germline V gene lookup returns CDR1 MNHEY and CDR2 SVGAGI.

The rearrangement links TRBV9 to TRBJ2-2; 8 positions match TRBD1. The germline CDR1 and CDR2 sequences are SGDLS and YYNGEE. Trimming cost V 3 bases and J 6 bases; bases outside gene matches: 7. The CDR3 is 15 residues long. DNA for the CDR3: TGTGCCAGCAGCGCCGCAGGGGGCTATCCCGGGGAGCTGTTTTTT. Protein sequence: CASSAAGGYPGELFF.

Many counts were recorded for this clonotype. The chain joins TRBV19 to TRBJ1-1, with D unclear. The germline V gene encodes CDR1 LNHDA and CDR2 SQIVND (reference sequence). V was clipped by 5 bases and J by 8 bases, with 6 bases between them. CDR3 length equals 10 residues. Written as DNA, the CDR3 is TGTGCCAGTAGTCATAGAGAAGCTTTCTTT. Its translation is CASSHREAFF.

This clonotype was seen at least ten times. This chain joins TRBV7-8 and TRBJ2-5, with 13 bases identical to TRBD2. Trimming at V came to 0 bases and at J to 5 bases, leaving 3 bases not matched to a gene. Germline V gene data show CDR1 as SGHVS and CDR2 as FQNEAQ. This CDR3 comprises 16 residues. CDR3 sequence (DNA): TGTGCCAGCAGCTTAGCTACTAGCGGGGGGGCGGAGACCCAGTACTTC. Its translation is CASSLATSGGAETQYF.

This clonotype came up a few times. The J gene is TRBJ1-1, the V gene TRBV6-4; 8 bases are a match to TRBD1. Germline CDR1 reads MRHNA; CDR2 reads SNTAGT. V gave up 0 bases and J gave up 11 bases; unmatched junction bases: 5. There are 13 residues in the CDR3. In DNA, the CDR3 is TGTGCCAGCAGTGACTCCCAGGGGGCGCGGGCTTTCTTT. Translating it yields CASSDSQGARAFF.

The CDR3 DNA is TGTGCCAGCAGTCGGGACGGAGGTAACTATGGCTACACCTTC. This codes for CASSRDGGNYGYTF. The rearrangement joins TRBV6-5 to TRBJ1-2, with D perhaps TRBD1 (5 bases). The CDR3 is 14 residues long. Germline V lookup: CDR1 MNHEY, CDR2 SVGAGI. Trimming took 5 bases from V and 1 from J, leaving 11 bases between them.

V and J are TRBV16 and TRBJ1-2; no reliable D call. Trimming removed 0 bases at V and 4 bases at J, with 9 bases between. CDR3 length: 14 amino acids. In germline, CDR1 is KGHSY, CDR2 FQNENV. CDR3 residues: CASSQSEGAYGYTF. CDR3 DNA sequence: TGTGCCAGCAGCCAATCGGAAGGCGCCTATGGCTACACCTTC.

The V call is TRBV6-1, the J call TRBJ1-5, with D possibly matching TRBD1 (5 bases). The germline CDR1 and CDR2 sequences are MNHNS and SASEGT. This CDR3 has 13 residues. V was clipped by 5 bases and J by 11 bases, with 16 bases between them. CDR3 sequence reads: CASSTQEGLAQHF. The CDR3 coding sequence is TGTGCCAGCAGTACCCAGGAGGGGCTGGCCCAGCATTTT.

As for this clonotype: A much larger clone differs by one base, so this may be a read error. V usage is TRBV6-5 and J usage is TRBJ1-2; 10 nucleotides align to TRBD1. The CDR3 has 13 amino acids. Looked up from germline, CDR1 is MNHEY and CDR2 is SVGAGI. V lost 6 bases, J lost 9 bases, and 7 bases stayed unmatched. CDR3 coding DNA: TGTGCCAGCAGCCTGGGACAGGGGAATAGCTACACCTTC. It translates to CASSLGQGNSYTF.

In its sample, this clonotype was seen a few times. This sequence joins TRBV20-1 and TRBJ1-5; D is uncertain. Germline loops: CDR1 DFQATT, CDR2 SNEGSKA (reference sequence). The CDR3 is 17 amino acids. V was pared by 4 bases and J by 0 bases, with 19 bases between. The CDR3 here is CSATPFGHTSSNQPQHF. In nucleotides, the CDR3 is TGCAGTGCTACCCCCTTCGGGCACACCTCTAGCAATCAGCCCCAGCATTTT.

In this sample, this clonotype turned up many times. The chain recombines TRBV6-4 with TRBJ1-2; a possible D gene is TRBD1 (5 bases). The CDR3 covers 16 residues. From germline, CDR1 is MRHNA and CDR2 SNTAGT. V was pared by 0 bases and J by 7 bases, with 18 bases between. The CDR3 sequence is CASSDSIAREVRGYTF. The CDR3 coding sequence is TGTGCCAGCAGTGACTCGATTGCCAGGGAGGTCCGTGGCTACACCTTC.

Notes on this clonotype: A much bigger clone sits one base away, suggesting this may be a read error. This chain connects TRBV10-3 to TRBJ2-2; tentatively, D is TRBD2 (6 bases). The CDR3 has 16 residues. The germline gives CDR1 ENHRY, CDR2 SYGVKD. V lost 3 bases, J lost 5 bases, and 16 bases lay in between. Here the CDR3 DNA reads TGTGCCATCAGTGAACTTATGGGAGGTGGGACCGGGGAGCTGTTTTTT. The encoded protein is CAISELMGGGTGELFF.